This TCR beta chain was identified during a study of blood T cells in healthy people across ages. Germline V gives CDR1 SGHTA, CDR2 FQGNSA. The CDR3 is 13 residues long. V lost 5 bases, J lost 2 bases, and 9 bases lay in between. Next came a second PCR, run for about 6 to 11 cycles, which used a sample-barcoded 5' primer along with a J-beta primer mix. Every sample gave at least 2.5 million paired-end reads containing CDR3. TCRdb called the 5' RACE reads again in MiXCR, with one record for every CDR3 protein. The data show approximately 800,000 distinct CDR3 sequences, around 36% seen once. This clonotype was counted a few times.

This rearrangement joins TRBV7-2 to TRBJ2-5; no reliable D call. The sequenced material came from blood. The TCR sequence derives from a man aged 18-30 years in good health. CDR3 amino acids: CASSTDTQETQYF. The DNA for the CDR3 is TGTGCCAGCAGCACAGACACGCAAGAGACCCAGTACTTC.